The 20 T cell receptor beta chains in this list originate from one sample, sequenced in a study of cytomegalovirus exposure and HLA in healthy donors. The data were produced by immunoSEQ multiplex PCR, yet TCRdb's version contains in-frame clones alone and is incomplete. The sample lists 100,000 to 150,000 clones, more than 95% seen once, with 1.7% in the top ten. Sequenced: PBMCs. The origin of the receptors is a man aged 18 to 35 in good health and CMV-seronegative.

The genes are TRBV28 and TRBJ1-1; 7 bases map to TRBD1. The ends lost 8 bases at V and 5 bases at J; junction bases unmatched: 17. The CDR3 contains 16 residues. Germline lookup yields CDR1 MDHEN and CDR2 SYDVKM. CDR3 sequence: CASGSGLDRSGTEAFF. CDR3 DNA sequence: TGTGCCAGCGGGTCAGGCTTGGACAGGTCGGGGACTGAAGCTTTCTTT.

The chain employs TRBV5-1 and TRBJ2-1, with D possibly matching TRBD2 (5 bases). The CDR3 has 13 residues. V was cut by 3 bases and J by 9 bases, with 13 bases left in between. The germline gives CDR1 SGHRS, CDR2 YFSETQ. The CDR3 region has the DNA TGCGCCAGCAGCTCCGATTTACGGGGTGAGCAGTTCTTC. Its translation is CASSSDLRGEQFF.

The chain carries TRBV18 and TRBJ1-5; D possibly corresponds to TRBD1 (6 bases). The CDR3 spans 16 residues. V was shortened by 3 bases and J by 6 bases, with 18 bases between the two germline ends. Germline loops: CDR1 KGHSH, CDR2 LQKENI. The CDR3 spells CASSPGHRELGQPQHF. The CDR3 coding sequence is TGTGCCAGCTCACCGGGCCACAGGGAATTAGGTCAGCCCCAGCATTTT. The complete variable domain, with remaining parts taken from reference TRBV18 and TRBJ1-5, reads NAGVMQNPRHLVRRRGQEARLRCSPMKGHSHVYWYRQLPEEGLKFMVYLQKENIIDESGMPKERFSAEFPKEGPSILRIQQVVRGDSAAYFCASSPGHRELGQPQHFGDGTRLSIL.

The chain combines TRBV5-6 with TRBJ2-2; a possible D gene is TRBD2 (6 bases). V was trimmed by 3 bases and J by 6 bases, leaving 12 bases between them. Looked up from germline, CDR1 is SGHDT and CDR2 is YYEEEE. The CDR3 loop spans 14 amino acids. The CDR3 loop is CASSSLGTAGELFF. The CDR3 DNA reads TGTGCCAGCAGCTCCCTAGGGACTGCCGGGGAGCTGTTTTTT. The full variable domain, rest sourced from reference TRBV5-6 and TRBJ2-2, is DAGVTQSPTHLIKTRGQQVTLRCSPKSGHDTVSWYQQALGQGPQFIFQYYEEEERQRGNFPDRFSGHQFPNYSSELNVNALLLGDSALYLCASSSLGTAGELFFGEGSRLTVL.

The chain carries TRBV9 and TRBJ2-7, with TRBD2 identical over 10 bases. The CDR3 has 14 residues. V trimming: 3 bases; J trimming: 4 bases; junction bases outside the gene matches: 4. Looked up from germline, CDR1 is SGDLS and CDR2 is YYNGEE. CDR3 DNA: TGTGCCAGCAGCGAAAGCGGGAGGGGGTACGAGCAGTACTTC. This sequence encodes CASSESGRGYEQYF.

The gene calls are TRBV28 and TRBJ1-2; D possibly corresponds to TRBD1 (5 bases). CDR3 length: 13 amino acids. The ends were cut back, 3 bases at V and 8 bases at J, with 13 bases in the middle. In germline, CDR1 is MDHEN, CDR2 SYDVKM. CDR3 protein: CASSLGRVAGYTF. For the CDR3, the DNA is TGTGCCAGCAGTTTGGGCAGGGTGGCCGGCTACACCTTC.

V is TRBV7-9 and J is TRBJ2-7; no firm D call. CDR1 is SEHNR, CDR2 FQNEAQ, per germline (reference sequence). V was cut by 3 bases and J by 5 bases, with 11 bases left in between. This CDR3 contains 13 residues. CDR3 protein: CASSLEIGHEQYF. For the CDR3, the DNA is TGTGCCAGCAGCTTGGAGATAGGCCACGAGCAGTACTTC.

This clone was seen only once. The gene calls are TRBV30 and TRBJ2-1; TRBD2 might be the D (6 bases). The CDR3 totals 14 residues. Germline V CDR1 and CDR2: GTSNPN, SVGIG (reference sequence). The V and J ends lost 6 bases and 5 bases respectively, with 17 bases between them. The CDR3 DNA reads as TGTGCCTGCATGGGCGGGACTGCGGACAATGAGCAGTTCTTC. Residues: CACMGGTADNEQFF.

The rearrangement joins TRBV4-3 to TRBJ2-2, with D possibly TRBD2 on 5 matching bases. The CDR3 loop spans 17 amino acids. Trimming cost V 4 bases and J 4 bases, with 19 bases left between them. The germline V gene encodes CDR1 LGHNA and CDR2 YSLEER. DNA of the CDR3: TGCGCCAGCAGCCTGAAAGCTAGCTCCTGGGGCACCGGGGAGCTGTTTTTT. Protein product: CASSLKASSWGTGELFF.

The V gene is TRBV6-5, the J gene TRBJ2-5, with 7 bases lining up with TRBD2. The CDR3 totals 13 residues. Trimming removed 5 bases from V and 5 bases from J; junction bases left unmatched: 5. Germline V CDR1 and CDR2: MNHEY, SVGAGI. The CDR3 is CASSTRERETQYF. Written as DNA, the CDR3 is TGTGCCAGCAGTACGCGGGAGCGGGAGACCCAGTACTTC.

This chain uses TRBV28 with TRBJ1-5; 8 bases are shared with TRBD1. V shed 4 bases and J 7 bases; nucleotides not matched to a gene: 12. The CDR3 extends over 16 amino acids. Germline V gene sequence: CDR1 MDHEN, CDR2 SYDVKM. The CDR3 region has the DNA TGTGCCAGCAGTTCGACCGACAGGGGTCTCAGGCAGCCCCAGCATTTT. Residues: CASSSTDRGLRQPQHF.

The chain recombines TRBV21-1 with TRBJ2-1; the table's TRBD1 call for D was not verified on the DNA. TRBV21-1 is a pseudogene segment. There are 14 residues in the CDR3. CDR3: CASRGTLAYNEQFF. In DNA, the CDR3 is TGTGCCAGCAGAGGGACATTGGCCTACAATGAGCAGTTCTTC.

V is TRBV5-5 and J is TRBJ2-3, with a weak D call TRBD2 (5 bases). Germline V gene lookup returns CDR1 SGHKS and CDR2 YYEKEE (reference sequence). Trimming shortened V by 4 bases and J by 0 bases, and 12 bases separated the two germline ends. The CDR3 runs to 15 residues. DNA of the CDR3: TGTGCCAGCAGCGCCCTAGCTGCTAGCACAGATACGCAGTATTTT. Translating gives CASSALAASTDTQYF.

The V call is TRBV27, the J call TRBJ2-1; 8 bases align to TRBD2. The CDR3 loop spans 16 amino acids. V shed 3 bases and J 0 bases; nucleotides not matched to a gene: 4. The germline CDR1 and CDR2 sequences are MNHEY and SMNVEV (reference sequence). CDR3 in amino acids: CASSFSAGDSYNEQFF. For the CDR3, the DNA is TGTGCCAGCAGTTTCTCAGCGGGAGACTCCTACAATGAGCAGTTCTTC.

This clone was seen a single time. The chain couples TRBV15 to TRBJ2-7; unclear D gene. V gave up 1 base and J gave up 2 bases, with 6 bases separating them. The CDR3 is 13 amino acids. Germline V lookup: CDR1 LNHNV, CDR2 YYDKDF (reference sequence). The chain's CDR3 is CATSRALTYEQYF. For the CDR3, the DNA is TGTGCCACCAGCAGAGCTTTAACCTACGAGCAGTACTTC.

The chain combines TRBV28 with TRBJ1-2; D is possibly TRBD1 (6 bases). Between the trimmed V and J ends, which lost 10 bases and 1 base, there was a span of 19 bases. This CDR3 spans 15 amino acids. The V gene's germline CDR1 is MDHEN and CDR2 SYDVKM. CDR3 amino acids: CATEGGAGVNYGYTF. CDR3 sequence (DNA): TGTGCCACCGAAGGGGGGGCGGGGGTTAACTATGGCTACACCTTC.

The V and J genes are TRBV5-1 and TRBJ1-2; 7 bases are shared with TRBD1. The CDR3 is 14 residues long. Germline V lookup: CDR1 SGHRS, CDR2 YFSETQ. J lost 7 bases, V lost 2 bases, and 8 bases had no gene match. The CDR3 sequence: CASSFGGGEVGYTF. The CDR3 DNA sequence: TGCGCCAGCAGCTTTGGAGGGGGCGAGGTTGGCTACACCTTC. Based on the CDR3 plus reference TRBV5-1 and TRBJ1-2, the full variable domain is KAGVTQTPRYLIKTRGQQVTLSCSPISGHRSVSWYQQTPGQGLQFLFEYFSETQRNKGNFPGRFSGRQFSNSRSEMNVSTLELGDSALYLCASSFGGGEVGYTFGSGTRLTVV.

The CDR3 DNA follows: TGTGCCAGCAGTTACCCAGCGGGAGTGGAGAATGAGCAGTTCTTC. This translates into CASSYPAGVENEQFF. The V call is TRBV6-5, the J call TRBJ2-1; 8 positions agree with TRBD2. The CDR3 totals 15 residues. Germline CDR1 reads MNHEY; CDR2 reads SVGAGI. Losses at the gene ends were 2 bases for V and 7 bases for J; bases not matched to a gene: 7.

The CDR3 sequence is CASSINRAYGYTF. The CDR3 region has the DNA TGTGCCAGCAGTATAAATAGAGCTTATGGCTACACCTTC. The rearrangement uses TRBV28 and TRBJ1-2; D ambiguous. CDR3 length: 13 amino acids. Looked up from germline, CDR1 is MDHEN and CDR2 is SYDVKM. V gave up 5 bases and J gave up 5 bases, with 12 bases separating them.

This sequence joins TRBV19 and TRBJ1-5; TRBD1 might be the D (6 bases). There are 14 residues in the CDR3. The germline CDR1 and CDR2 sequences are LNHDA and SQIVND (reference sequence). Trimming cost V 9 bases and J 2 bases, with 14 bases left between them. This CDR3 is CASHRDGGNQPQHF. In DNA form, the CDR3 reads TGTGCCAGCCACAGGGACGGTGGCAATCAGCCCCAGCATTTT.